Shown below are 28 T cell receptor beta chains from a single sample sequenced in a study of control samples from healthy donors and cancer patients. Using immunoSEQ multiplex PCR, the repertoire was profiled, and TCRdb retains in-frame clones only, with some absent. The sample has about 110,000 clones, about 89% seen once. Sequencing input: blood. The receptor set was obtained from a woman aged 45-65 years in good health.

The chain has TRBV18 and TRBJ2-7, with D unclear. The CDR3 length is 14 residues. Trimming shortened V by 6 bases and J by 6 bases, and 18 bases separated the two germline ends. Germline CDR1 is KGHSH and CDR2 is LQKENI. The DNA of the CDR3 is TGTGCCAGCTCCACGAACGTCCCGCCGGGCGAGCAGTACTTC. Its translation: CASSTNVPPGEQYF.

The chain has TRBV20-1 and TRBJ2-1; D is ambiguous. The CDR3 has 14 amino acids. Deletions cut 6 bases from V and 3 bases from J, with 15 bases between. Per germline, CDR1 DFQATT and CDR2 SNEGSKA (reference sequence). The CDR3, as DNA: TGCAGTGCCAGTATTCGTGCAGGCTACAATGAGCAGTTCTTC. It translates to CSASIRAGYNEQFF.

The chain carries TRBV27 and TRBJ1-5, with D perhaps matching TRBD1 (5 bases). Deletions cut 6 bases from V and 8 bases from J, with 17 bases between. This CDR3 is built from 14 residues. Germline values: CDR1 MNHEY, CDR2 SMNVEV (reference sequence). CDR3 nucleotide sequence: TGTGCCAGCAGAAGCCCCAGGGTTGGTGAGCCCCAGCATTTT. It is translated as CASRSPRVGEPQHF.

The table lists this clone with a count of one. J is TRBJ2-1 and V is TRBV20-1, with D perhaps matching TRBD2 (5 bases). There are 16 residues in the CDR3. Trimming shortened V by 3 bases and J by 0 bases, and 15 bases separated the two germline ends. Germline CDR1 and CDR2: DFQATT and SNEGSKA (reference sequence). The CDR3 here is CSASSYSDYSYNEQFF. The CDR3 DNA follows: TGCAGTGCTAGTAGTTATAGCGACTACTCCTACAATGAGCAGTTCTTC.

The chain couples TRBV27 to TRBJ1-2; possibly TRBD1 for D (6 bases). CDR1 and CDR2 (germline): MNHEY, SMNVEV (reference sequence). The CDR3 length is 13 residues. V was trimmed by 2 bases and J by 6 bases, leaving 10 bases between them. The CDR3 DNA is TGTGCCAGCAGTTTAAGGCAGGGGAATGGCTACACCTTC. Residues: CASSLRQGNGYTF.

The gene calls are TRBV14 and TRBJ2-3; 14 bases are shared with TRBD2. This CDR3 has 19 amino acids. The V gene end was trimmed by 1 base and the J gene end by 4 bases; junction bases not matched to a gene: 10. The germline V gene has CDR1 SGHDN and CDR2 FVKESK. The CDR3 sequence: CASSQGGTSGRMAPDTQYF. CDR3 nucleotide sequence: TGTGCCAGCAGCCAAGGGGGGACTAGCGGGAGAATGGCGCCAGATACGCAGTATTTT.

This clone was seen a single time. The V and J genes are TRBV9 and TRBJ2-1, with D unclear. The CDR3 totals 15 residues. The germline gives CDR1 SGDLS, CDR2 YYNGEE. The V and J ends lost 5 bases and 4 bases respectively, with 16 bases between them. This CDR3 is CASSRVTDPYNEQFF. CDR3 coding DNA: TGTGCCAGCAGTCGAGTAACGGACCCTTACAATGAGCAGTTCTTC.

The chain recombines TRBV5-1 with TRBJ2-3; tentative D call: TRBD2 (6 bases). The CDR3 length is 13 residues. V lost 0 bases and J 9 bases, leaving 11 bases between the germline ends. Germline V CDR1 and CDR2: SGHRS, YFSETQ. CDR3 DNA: TGCGCCAGCAGCTTGGGTTCTAGCGACACGCAGTATTTT. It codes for CASSLGSSDTQYF.

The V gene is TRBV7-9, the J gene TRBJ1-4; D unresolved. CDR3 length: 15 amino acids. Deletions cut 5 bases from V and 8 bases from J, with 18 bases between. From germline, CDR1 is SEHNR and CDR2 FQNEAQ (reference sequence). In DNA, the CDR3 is TGTGCCAGCAGCCTACTGGCATTGTTGGAGGAAAAACTGTTTTTT. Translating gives CASSLLALLEEKLFF.

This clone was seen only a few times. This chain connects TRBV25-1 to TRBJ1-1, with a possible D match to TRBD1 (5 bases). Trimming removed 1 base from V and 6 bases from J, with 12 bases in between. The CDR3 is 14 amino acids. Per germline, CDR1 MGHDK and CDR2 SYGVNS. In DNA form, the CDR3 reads TGTGCCAGCAGTGAATCGGGACTACCAGCTGAAGCTTTCTTT. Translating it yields CASSESGLPAEAFF.

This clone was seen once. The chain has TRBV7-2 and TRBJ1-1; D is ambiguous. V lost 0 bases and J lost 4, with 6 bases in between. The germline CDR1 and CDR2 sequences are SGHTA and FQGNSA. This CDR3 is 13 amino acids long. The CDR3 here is CASSLALSTEAFF. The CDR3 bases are TGTGCCAGCAGCTTAGCGCTATCCACTGAAGCTTTCTTT. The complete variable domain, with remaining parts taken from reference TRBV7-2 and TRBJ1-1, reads GAGVSQSPSNKVTEKGKDVELRCDPISGHTALYWYRQSLGQGLEFLIYFQGNSAPDKSGLPSDRFSAERTGGSVSTLTIQRTQQEDSAVYLCASSLALSTEAFFGQGTRLTVV.

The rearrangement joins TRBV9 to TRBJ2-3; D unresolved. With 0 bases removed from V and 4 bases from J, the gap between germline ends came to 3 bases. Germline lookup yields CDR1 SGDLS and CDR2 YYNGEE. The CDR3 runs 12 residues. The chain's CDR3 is CASSVVADTQYF. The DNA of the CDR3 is TGTGCCAGCAGCGTAGTGGCAGATACGCAGTATTTT.

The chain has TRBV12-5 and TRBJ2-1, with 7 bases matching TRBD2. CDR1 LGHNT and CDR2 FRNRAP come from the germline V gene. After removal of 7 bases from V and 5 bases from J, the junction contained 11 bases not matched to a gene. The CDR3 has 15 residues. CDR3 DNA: TGTGCTAGTGTCTACGCCGGGCTAGCGGACAATGAGCAGTTCTTC. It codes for CASVYAGLADNEQFF.

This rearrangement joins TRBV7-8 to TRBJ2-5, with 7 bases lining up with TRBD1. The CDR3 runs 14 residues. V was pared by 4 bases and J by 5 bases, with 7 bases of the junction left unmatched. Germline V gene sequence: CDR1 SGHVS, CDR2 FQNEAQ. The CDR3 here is CASSYDRARETQYF. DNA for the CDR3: TGTGCCAGCAGCTACGACAGGGCAAGGGAGACCCAGTACTTC.

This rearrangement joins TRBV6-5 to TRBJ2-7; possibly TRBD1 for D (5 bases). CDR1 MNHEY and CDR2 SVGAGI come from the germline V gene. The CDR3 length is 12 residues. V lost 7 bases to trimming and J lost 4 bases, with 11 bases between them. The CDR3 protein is CASKKGAYEQYV. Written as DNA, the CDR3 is TGTGCCAGCAAAAAAGGGGCATACGAGCAGTACGTC.

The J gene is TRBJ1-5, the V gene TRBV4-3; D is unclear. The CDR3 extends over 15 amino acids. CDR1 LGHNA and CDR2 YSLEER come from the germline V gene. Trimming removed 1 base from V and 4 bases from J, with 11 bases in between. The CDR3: CASSQGAGLNQPQHF. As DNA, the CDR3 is TGCGCCAGCAGCCAAGGGGCAGGATTAAATCAGCCCCAGCATTTT.

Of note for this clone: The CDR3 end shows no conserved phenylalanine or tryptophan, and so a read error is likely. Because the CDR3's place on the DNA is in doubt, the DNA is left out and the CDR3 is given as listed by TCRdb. The CDR3 region is CASGPTIFGPY. The chain joins TRBV6-5 to TRBJ2-7. The length of the CDR3 is 11 amino acids, counting both ends. CDR1 and CDR2 from the germline V gene are MNHEY and SVGAGI.

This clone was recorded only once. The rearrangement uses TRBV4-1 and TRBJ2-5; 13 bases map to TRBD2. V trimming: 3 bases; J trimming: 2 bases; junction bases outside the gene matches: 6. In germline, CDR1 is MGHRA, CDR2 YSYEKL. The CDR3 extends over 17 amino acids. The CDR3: CASSQVSLAGGQETQYF. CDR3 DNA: TGCGCCAGCAGCCAGGTCTCACTAGCGGGGGGGCAAGAGACCCAGTACTTC.

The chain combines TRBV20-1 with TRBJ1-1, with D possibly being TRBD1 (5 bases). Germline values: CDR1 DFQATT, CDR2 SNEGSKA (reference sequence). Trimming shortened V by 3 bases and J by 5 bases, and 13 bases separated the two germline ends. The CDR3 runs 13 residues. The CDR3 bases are TGCAGTGCTAGTCGACGGTGGGGGACTGAAGCTTTCTTT. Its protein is CSASRRWGTEAFF.

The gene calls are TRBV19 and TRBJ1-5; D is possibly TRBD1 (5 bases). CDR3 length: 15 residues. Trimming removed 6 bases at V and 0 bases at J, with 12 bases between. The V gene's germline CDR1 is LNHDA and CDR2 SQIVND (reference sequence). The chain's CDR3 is CASSKDRYSNQPQHF. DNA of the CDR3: TGTGCCAGTAGCAAAGACAGATATAGCAATCAGCCCCAGCATTTT.

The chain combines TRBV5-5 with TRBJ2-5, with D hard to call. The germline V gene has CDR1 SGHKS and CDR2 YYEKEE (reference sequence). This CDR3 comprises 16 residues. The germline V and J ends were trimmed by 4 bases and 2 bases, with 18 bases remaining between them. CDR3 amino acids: CASSTYPTSLQETQYF. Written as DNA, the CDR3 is TGTGCCAGCAGCACTTACCCGACAAGCCTACAAGAGACCCAGTACTTC.

The CDR3 sequence: CASSYVASGSWETQYF. The DNA of the CDR3 is TGTGCCAGCAGTTATGTGGCTAGCGGGAGCTGGGAGACCCAGTACTTC. This chain links TRBV6-6 with TRBJ2-5; 10 bases are a match to TRBD2. V dropped 3 bases and J dropped 5; count of bases not matched to a gene: 9. The CDR3 spans 16 residues. CDR1 and CDR2 from the germline V gene are MNHNY and SVGAGI (reference sequence).

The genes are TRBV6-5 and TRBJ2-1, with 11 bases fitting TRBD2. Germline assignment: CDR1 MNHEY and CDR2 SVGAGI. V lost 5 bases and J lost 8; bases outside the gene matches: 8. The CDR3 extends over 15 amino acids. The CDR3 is CASSQTSGRDDEQFF. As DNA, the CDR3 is TGTGCCAGCAGTCAAACTAGCGGGAGAGATGATGAGCAGTTCTTC.

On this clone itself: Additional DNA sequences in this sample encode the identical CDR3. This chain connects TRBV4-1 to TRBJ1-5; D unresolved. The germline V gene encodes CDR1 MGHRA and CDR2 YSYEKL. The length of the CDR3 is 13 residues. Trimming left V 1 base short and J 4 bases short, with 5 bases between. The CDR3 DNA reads TGCGCCAGCAGCCAAGGCAGGAATCAGCCCCAGCATTTT. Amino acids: CASSQGRNQPQHF.

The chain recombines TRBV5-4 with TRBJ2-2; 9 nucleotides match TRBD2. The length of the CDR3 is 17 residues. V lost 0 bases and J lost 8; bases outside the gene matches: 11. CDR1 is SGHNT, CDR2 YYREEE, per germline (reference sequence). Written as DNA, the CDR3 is TGTGCCAGCAGCTTGGGGGTGAGACTAGCGGCTTTAGGGGAGCTGTTTTTT. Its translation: CASSLGVRLAALGELFF. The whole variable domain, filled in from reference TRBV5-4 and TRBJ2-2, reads ETGVTQSPTHLIKTRGQQVTLRCSSQSGHNTVSWYQQALGQGPQFIFQYYREEENGRGNFPPRFSGLQFPNYSSELNVNALELDDSALYLCASSLGVRLAALGELFFGEGSRLTVL.

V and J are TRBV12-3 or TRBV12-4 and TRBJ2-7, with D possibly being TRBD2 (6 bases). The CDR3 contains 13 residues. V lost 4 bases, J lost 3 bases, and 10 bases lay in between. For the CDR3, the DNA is TGTGCCAGCAGTTCCGGGGAGGACTACGAGCAGTACTTC. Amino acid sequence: CASSSGEDYEQYF.

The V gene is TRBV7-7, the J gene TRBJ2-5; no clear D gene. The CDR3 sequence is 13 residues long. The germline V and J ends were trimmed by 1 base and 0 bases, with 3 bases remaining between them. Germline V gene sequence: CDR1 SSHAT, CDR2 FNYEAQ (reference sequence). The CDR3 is CASSLGYQETQYF. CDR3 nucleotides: TGTGCCAGCAGCTTAGGGTACCAAGAGACCCAGTACTTC.

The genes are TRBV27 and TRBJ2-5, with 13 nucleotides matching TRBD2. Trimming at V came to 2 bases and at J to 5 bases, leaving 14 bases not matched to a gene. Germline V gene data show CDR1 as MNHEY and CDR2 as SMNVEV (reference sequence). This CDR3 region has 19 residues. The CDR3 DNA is TGTGCCAGCAGTTTACGGGGAAGGGGGGGGACTAGCGGGGCGGAGACCCAGTACTTC. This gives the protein CASSLRGRGGTSGAETQYF.